These 8 T cell receptor beta chains were sequenced from one sample in a study of T-cell reconstitution after alpha-beta-depleted transplantation in children. General study findings and limits: T-cell numbers and diversity, one year after transplant, stemmed largely from T cells that were newly produced.

Researchers prepared the TCRbeta library using unique molecular identifiers, the study reports. TCRdb recomputed calls from the PCR reads with MiXCR, one row per CDR3 protein. The top ten hold about 9.3% of the sample, which has some 300,000 distinct CDR3 sequences, just over 7.5% seen once. Antigens of these TCRs are unknown. The input for sequencing was peripheral blood, taken 360 days after TCRalphabeta/CD19-depleted stem cell transplant. These TCRs come from a female patient between 2 and 10 years old who had a stem cell transplant for Fanconi anemia, so the T cells may come from the graft donor.

This clonotype was seen ten or more times. The V and J genes are TRBV4-1 and TRBJ2-2, with 15 bases fitting TRBD2. The CDR3 runs to 18 residues. CDR1 MGHRA and CDR2 YSYEKL come from the germline V gene. Losses at the gene ends were 7 bases for V and 6 bases for J; bases not matched to a gene: 12. CDR3 nucleotide sequence: TGCGCCAGCACCCCGGGACTAGCGGGAGGCGTGGGTGCCGGGGAGCTGTTTTTT. Protein product: CASTPGLAGGVGAGELFF.

This clonotype occurred many times. The chain links TRBV5-1 to TRBJ2-1, with unresolved D. With 6 bases removed from V and 9 bases from J, the gap between germline ends came to 22 bases. Germline V gene lookup returns CDR1 SGHRS and CDR2 YFSETQ. The CDR3 sequence is 15 residues long. The CDR3 region has the DNA TGCGCCAGCACCCCAGTTCACGGGCCGGGTGGTGAGCAGTTCTTC. Translated: CASTPVHGPGGEQFF.

Many counts were recorded for this clonotype. This chain joins TRBV10-3 and TRBJ2-1; D not certain. The CDR3 loop spans 14 amino acids. Germline CDR1 reads ENHRY; CDR2 reads SYGVKD. The V and J ends lost 3 bases and 3 bases respectively, with 9 bases between them. In DNA, the CDR3 is TGTGCCATCAGTGAAAACAGAATCTACAATGAGCAGTTCTTC. It specifies CAISENRIYNEQFF.

V gene TRBV19 combines with J gene TRBJ2-7; TRBD1 is a possible D gene (5 bases). V lost 5 bases, J lost 9 bases, and 17 bases lay in between. Germline V lookup: CDR1 LNHDA, CDR2 SQIVND (reference sequence). The CDR3 is 13 residues long. The CDR3 DNA follows: TGTGCCAGTAGTTCTGGGCAGGGTGCTCGGCAGTACTTC. It translates to CASSSGQGARQYF.

In its sample, this clonotype was seen many times. V is TRBV5-1 and J is TRBJ2-1; D is unclear. The V end lost 2 bases, the J end lost 7 bases, and 7 bases lay between the germline ends. The germline gives CDR1 SGHRS, CDR2 YFSETQ. The CDR3 spans 12 residues. CDR3 sequence (DNA): TGCGCCAGCAGCTTTGTCTTTAATGAGCAGTTCTTC. Protein sequence: CASSFVFNEQFF.

This clonotype was observed many times. V gene TRBV5-1 combines with J gene TRBJ2-1; a possible D gene is TRBD2 (5 bases). The V gene lost 1 base and the J gene lost 4 bases, with 12 bases spanning the gap. The CDR3 is made up of 15 amino acids. The germline V gene encodes CDR1 SGHRS and CDR2 YFSETQ. The CDR3 nucleotides are TGCGCCAGCAGCTTGACCCGGGATAGATACAATGAGCAGTTCTTC. Amino acids: CASSLTRDRYNEQFF. Drawing the rest from reference TRBV5-1 and TRBJ2-1, the complete variable domain is KAGVTQTPRYLIKTRGQQVTLSCSPISGHRSVSWYQQTPGQGLQFLFEYFSETQRNKGNFPGRFSGRQFSNSRSEMNVSTLELGDSALYLCASSLTRDRYNEQFFGPGTRLTVL.

In this sample, this clonotype turned up a few times. The chain couples TRBV5-1 to TRBJ2-3, with D possibly being TRBD2 (6 bases). Germline CDR1 and CDR2: SGHRS and YFSETQ. The V end lost 1 base, the J end lost 2 bases, and 11 bases lay between the germline ends. The CDR3 has 15 residues. In nucleotides, the CDR3 is TGCGCCAGCAGCTTGACGGCGGGGCCCACAGATACGCAGTATTTT. Its translation is CASSLTAGPTDTQYF.

This clonotype came up many times. The chain combines TRBV12-3 or TRBV12-4 with TRBJ2-1, with D possibly being TRBD1 (5 bases). The V gene lost 8 bases and the J gene lost 8 bases, with 13 bases spanning the gap. CDR3 size: 12 residues. In DNA form, the CDR3 reads TGTGCCAGCGGCAGGGCCGGGTATGAGCAGTTCTTC. Translating gives CASGRAGYEQFF.